This is a list of T cell receptor beta chains from one sample in a study of cytomegalovirus exposure and HLA in healthy donors. Sequenced by immunoSEQ multiplex PCR; TCRdb stores in-frame clones only, minus some. The sample lists roughly 90,000 clones, approximately 74% occurring once. Source material: PBMCs. The receptors derive from a man younger than 45 in good health and CMV-seropositive. Each CDR3 is given with its conserved first and last residue. D genes are given only for firm matches. A clone size is listed for some rows: how often the clone was seen (once, few, many), or a class if it is expanded.

size	D	V	J	DNA	CDR3
few	NA	TRBV7-9	TRBJ1-3	TGTGCCAGCAGCCAGGACGAAGGGGCCGGAAACACCATATATTTT	CASSQDEGAGNTIYF
few	NA	TRBV27	TRBJ2-2	TGTGCCAGCAGTCCTCCCACCGGGGAGCTGTTTTTT	CASSPPTGELFF
NA	NA	TRBV4-2	TRBJ1-1	TGTGCCAGCAGCCCCCCTACGCGCACTGAAGCTTTCTTT	CASSPPTRTEAFF
NA	NA	TRBV27	TRBJ1-1	TGTGCCAGCAGTTATCGCGAGAACACTGAAGCTTTCTTT	CASSYRENTEAFF
NA	TRBD1	TRBV6-6	TRBJ1-1	TGTGCCACTGGACAGGCGAACACTGAAGCTTTCTTT	CATGQANTEAFF
NA	NA	TRBV4-2	TRBJ2-5	TGTGCCAGCAGCCCCCACCCAGGGGCTCGGGAGACCCAGTACTTC	CASSPHPGARETQYF
NA	TRBD2	TRBV5-4	TRBJ2-1	TGTGCCAGCAGCCTAGCGGGAGGGCAGGACAATGAGCAGTTCTTC	CASSLAGGQDNEQFF
NA	TRBD2	TRBV30	TRBJ2-3	TGTGCCTGGAGGCCGTCCATGGGACTAGCGGGAGGCACAGATACGCAGTATTTT	CAWRPSMGLAGGTDTQYF
NA	NA	TRBV19	TRBJ2-7	TGTGCCAGTAGTATCGATTCGAGACAGTTCGAGCAGTACTTC	CASSIDSRQFEQYF
NA	NA	TRBV6-5	TRBJ2-7	TGTGCCAGCAGTTACGGGGCGGGGAGACCTGGCGAGCAGTACTTC	CASSYGAGRPGEQYF
NA	TRBD1	TRBV2	TRBJ2-1	TGTGCCAGCAGTGGTAGGGGGCTTTCCTACAATGAGCAGTTCTTC	CASSGRGLSYNEQFF
NA	NA	TRBV15	TRBJ2-1	TGTGCCACCAGCAGAGAGGAGAGAGGGCGGGTGACCTTCTTC	CATSREERGRVTFF
NA	TRBD2	TRBV19	TRBJ2-7	TGTGCCAGTAGTATTACTAGCGGGTCGATAAACTCCTACGAGCAGTACTTC	CASSITSGSINSYEQYF
NA	TRBD1	TRBV19	TRBJ1-1	TGTGCCAGTAGTTCAAGGACAGGCACTGAAGCTTTCTTT	CASSSRTGTEAFF
NA	TRBD2	TRBV2	TRBJ2-7	TGTGCCAGCAGTACGCTAGCGGTTATCTCCTACGAGCAGTACTTC	CASSTLAVISYEQYF
NA	TRBD1	TRBV5-1	TRBJ1-6	TGCGCCAGCAGCTTGGGACAGGGGGCTAGATCACCCCTCCACTTT	CASSLGQGARSPLHF
NA	NA	TRBV2	TRBJ1-1	TGTGCCAGCAGACCGGGACACTTAGAAGCTTTCTTT	CASRPGHLEAFF
NA	NA	TRBV7-3	TRBJ2-1	TGTGCCAGCAGCCCCCTTAACGAGAGAGGGAATGAGCAGTTCTTC	CASSPLNERGNEQFF
NA	TRBD1	TRBV6-5	TRBJ1-1	TGTGCCAGCAGGTTGGGACAGGGGGCTACTGAAGCTTTCTTT	CASRLGQGATEAFF
NA	NA	TRBV6-5	TRBJ2-7	TGTGCCTGTTGGACTGATGCCTACGAGCAGTACTTC	CACWTDAYEQYF
NA	NA	TRBV7-9	TRBJ1-5	TGTGCCAGCACCCGTTATGGTGGAGATAGCAATCAGCCCCAGCATTTT	CASTRYGGDSNQPQHF
few	TRBD1	TRBV11-2	TRBJ1-2	TGTGCCAGCAGCTTAGGGGACAGTCCCTATGGCTACACCTTC	CASSLGDSPYGYTF